The rows below give T cell receptor beta chains drawn from one sample of a study of cytomegalovirus exposure and HLA in healthy donors. The data were produced by immunoSEQ multiplex PCR, yet TCRdb's version contains in-frame clones alone and is incomplete. The profile shows some 99,000 clones, 73% of them singletons. Specimen: PBMCs. All receptors derive from a man aged 40-49 years in good health and CMV-seronegative. The CDR3 runs from the conserved cysteine through the conserved F or W. D genes are given only for firm matches. Size values are once, few and many counts, or a class for expanded clones, and some rows have none.

>TRBJ2-7|TRBD2|TRBV11-3|NA
CASSDSGDEQYF
TGTGCCAGCAGCGACAGCGGGGACGAGCAGTACTTC
>TRBJ1-5|NA|TRBV10-1|NA
CASSVYGGYSNQPQHF
TGCGCCAGCAGTGTGTATGGGGGCTATAGCAATCAGCCCCAGCATTTT
>TRBJ2-5|TRBD1|TRBV6-6|NA
CASSYAGGETQYF
TGTGCCAGCAGTTACGCAGGGGGTGAGACCCAGTACTTC
>TRBJ2-7|NA|TRBV5-1|few
CASSLDSGTYEQYF
TGCGCCAGCAGCTTGGACTCAGGTACCTACGAGCAGTACTTC
>TRBJ1-4|NA|TRBV5-4|NA
CASSSKQGINEKLFF
TGTGCCAGCAGCTCGAAGCAGGGCATTAATGAAAAACTGTTTTTT
>TRBJ1-1|TRBD1|TRBV2|NA
CASREAPQGEAFF
TGTGCCAGCAGGGAAGCTCCACAGGGGGAAGCTTTCTTT
>TRBJ2-3|NA|TRBV7-2|once
CASGREHTDTQYF
TGTGCCAGCGGTCGGGAGCACACAGATACGCAGTATTTT
>TRBJ2-7|TRBD1|TRBV18|many
CASSRGAGQGSYEQYF
TGTGCCAGCTCACGGGGTGCGGGACAGGGCTCCTACGAGCAGTACTTC
>TRBJ2-3|NA|TRBV4-1|NA
CASSEAVTTDTQYF
TGCGCCAGCAGCGAAGCGGTTACCACAGATACGCAGTATTTT
>TRBJ1-1|TRBD1|TRBV7-2|NA
CASSPRQGGHTEAFF
TGTGCCAGCAGCCCTAGACAGGGGGGCCACACTGAAGCTTTCTTT
>TRBJ2-3|TRBD2|TRBV29-1|NA
CSVEASGPTDTQYF
TGCAGCGTTGAGGCTAGCGGACCCACAGATACGCAGTATTTT
>TRBJ2-2|NA|TRBV15|NA
CASGRGNTGELFF
TGTGCCAGCGGTAGAGGAAACACCGGGGAGCTGTTTTTT
>TRBJ1-1|TRBD1|TRBV29-1|NA
CSGETGGRGTEAFF
TGCAGCGGCGAAACAGGGGGCCGGGGCACTGAAGCTTTCTTT
>TRBJ2-2|NA|TRBV13|NA
CASSLLIAGELFF
TGTGCCAGCAGCCTCCTTATCGCGGGGGAGCTGTTTTTT
>TRBJ1-2|TRBD1|TRBV19|NA
CASSTTGVNYGYTF
TGTGCCAGTAGTACAACAGGGGTTAACTATGGCTACACCTTC
>TRBJ2-2|NA|TRBV19|NA
CASTPGVPYTGELFF
TGTGCCAGTACCCCGGGTGTACCATACACCGGGGAGCTGTTTTTT
>TRBJ2-7|NA|TRBV15|NA
CATSRDLLASEQYF
TGTGCCACCAGCAGAGATCTCTTAGCGAGCGAGCAGTACTTC
>TRBJ1-3|TRBD1|TRBV5-1|few
CASSLQGGAGTSGNTIYF
TGCGCCAGCAGCTTACAGGGGGGCGCCGGAACCTCTGGAAACACCATATATTTT
>TRBJ2-2|TRBD2|TRBV7-3|NA
CASSLLAGETGELFF
TGTGCCAGCAGCCTACTAGCGGGGGAAACCGGGGAGCTGTTTTTT
>TRBJ2-7|NA|TRBV9|NA
CASSAGLNSYEQYF
TGTGCCAGCAGTGCGGGACTGAACTCCTACGAGCAGTACTTC
>TRBJ1-5|TRBD1|TRBV19|NA
CASRIPGQGAFQPQHF
TGTGCCAGTAGAATACCGGGACAGGGGGCTTTTCAGCCCCAGCATTTT
>TRBJ2-7|NA|TRBV15|NA
CATSREGTSRRQYF
TGTGCCACCAGCAGAGAAGGGACAAGTCGAAGGCAGTACTTC
>TRBJ1-3|NA|TRBV6-6|NA
CASAVTNGNTIYF
TGTGCCAGCGCGGTTACGAACGGAAACACCATATATTTT
>TRBJ2-5|NA|TRBV30|NA
CAWSEGSGSGQYF
TGTGCCTGGAGCGAAGGCTCGGGAAGCGGCCAGTACTTC
>TRBJ2-1|TRBD1|TRBV6-5|NA
CASSMDRREQFF
TGTGCCAGCAGTATGGACAGGCGAGAGCAGTTCTTC
>TRBJ1-5|TRBD1|TRBV19|once
CASSATGGASTDLRPQHF
TGTGCCAGTAGTGCGACAGGGGGCGCGTCGACTGATTTACGGCCCCAGCATTTT
>TRBJ2-2|TRBD1|TRBV25-1|NA
CASSGAPGQGVTGELFF
TGTGCCAGCAGTGGAGCTCCGGGACAGGGGGTTACCGGGGAGCTGTTTTTT
>TRBJ1-1|NA|TRBV14|NA
CASSHTGSRNTEAFF
TGTGCCAGCAGCCATACAGGGAGCAGAAACACTGAAGCTTTCTTT
>TRBJ2-3|TRBD1|TRBV7-9|once
CASSNRDRGRLDTQYF
TGTGCCAGCAGCAACCGGGACAGGGGGCGATTAGATACGCAGTATTTT
>TRBJ2-7|TRBD1|TRBV5-4|NA
CASSPGTGGTEQYF
TGTGCCAGCAGCCCCGGGACAGGGGGTACGGAGCAGTACTTC
>TRBJ1-2|TRBD1|TRBV29-1|NA
CSVASGGVSRYGYTF
TGCAGCGTTGCCTCAGGGGGCGTAAGCCGCTATGGCTACACCTTC
>TRBJ1-3|NA|TRBV6-6|NA
CASSRQLQSGNTIYF
TGTGCCAGCAGTCGACAGCTCCAATCGGGAAACACCATATATTTT
>TRBJ1-2|NA|TRBV29-1|few
CSVATGNYGYTF
TGCAGCGTAGCGACAGGAAACTATGGCTACACCTTC
>TRBJ1-3|TRBD1|TRBV4-1|few
CASSPYDRGLGNTIYF
TGCGCCAGCAGCCCTTACGACAGGGGGCTGGGAAACACCATATATTTT
>TRBJ2-2|TRBD2|TRBV19|NA
CASSLAGGPNTGELFF
TGTGCCAGTAGTCTAGCGGGGGGCCCGAACACCGGGGAGCTGTTTTTT
>TRBJ1-2|NA|TRBV9|NA
CASSVNSGSGYTF
TGTGCCAGCAGCGTTAATTCAGGGTCCGGCTACACCTTC
>TRBJ2-5|NA|TRBV29-1|once
CSVVLVRETQYF
TGCAGCGTTGTGCTAGTTCGAGAGACCCAGTACTTC
>TRBJ2-7|TRBD1|TRBV4-2|few
CASRGTGNEQYF
TGTGCCAGCCGCGGGACAGGGAACGAGCAGTACTTC
>TRBJ2-1|NA|TRBV4-3|NA
CASSQDVAREQFF
TGCGCCAGCAGCCAAGATGTAGCGCGTGAGCAGTTCTTC
>TRBJ2-7|NA|TRBV15|NA
CATSRDGESYEQYF
TGTGCCACCAGCAGAGATGGGGAGTCCTACGAGCAGTACTTC
>TRBJ1-2|NA|TRBV6-5|NA
CASSTGPPNYGYTF
TGTGCCAGCAGTACAGGTCCGCCTAACTATGGCTACACCTTC
>TRBJ2-7|NA|TRBV13|NA
CASSLGLGVAYEQYF
TGTGCCAGCAGCTTAGGCCTAGGGGTAGCCTACGAGCAGTACTTC
>TRBJ1-2|NA|TRBV5-6|once
CASSVTGPNTYGYTF
TGTGCCAGCAGCGTCACAGGACCCAACACCTATGGCTACACCTTC
>TRBJ2-2|TRBD2|TRBV6-5|NA
CAIARGADTGELFF
TGTGCCATCGCGCGGGGGGCGGACACCGGGGAGCTGTTTTTT
>TRBJ2-7|NA|TRBV5-8|few
CASSFRGRNEQYF
TGTGCCAGCAGCTTTCGGGGGAGGAACGAGCAGTACTTC
>TRBJ1-4|NA|TRBV4-1|NA
CASSQDRTATNEKLFF
TGCGCCAGCAGCCAAGATAGGACAGCAACTAATGAAAAACTGTTTTTT
>TRBJ2-5|NA|TRBV5-3|once
CARSLVLTTQYF
TGTGCCAGAAGCTTGGTCCTAACCACCCAGTACTTC
>TRBJ2-5|TRBD1|TRBV28|NA
CASEQGAEETQYF
TGTGCCAGCGAACAGGGGGCAGAGGAGACCCAGTACTTC
>TRBJ1-2|NA|TRBV15|NA
CATSRDRTGSGYTF
TGTGCCACCAGCAGAGATCGAACAGGGAGTGGCTACACCTTC
>TRBJ2-1|NA|TRBV14|NA
CASSQVETRGEQFF
TGTGCCAGCAGCCAAGTCGAGACAAGGGGAGAGCAGTTCTTC
>TRBJ1-1|NA|TRBV6-6|NA
CASSYLQGRVFF
TGTGCCAGCAGTTACCTACAGGGTCGGGTTTTCTTT
>TRBJ2-3|NA|TRBV5-1|NA
CASSPGVGGGPDTQYF
TGCGCCAGCAGCCCTGGTGTGGGGGGGGGCCCAGATACGCAGTATTTT
>TRBJ1-4|NA|TRBV27|few
CASSFAGTNEKLFF
TGTGCCAGCAGTTTTGCGGGGACTAATGAAAAACTGTTTTTT
>TRBJ2-2|TRBD1|TRBV29-1|NA
CSAGTGITGELFF
TGCAGCGCCGGGACAGGGATCACCGGGGAGCTGTTTTTT